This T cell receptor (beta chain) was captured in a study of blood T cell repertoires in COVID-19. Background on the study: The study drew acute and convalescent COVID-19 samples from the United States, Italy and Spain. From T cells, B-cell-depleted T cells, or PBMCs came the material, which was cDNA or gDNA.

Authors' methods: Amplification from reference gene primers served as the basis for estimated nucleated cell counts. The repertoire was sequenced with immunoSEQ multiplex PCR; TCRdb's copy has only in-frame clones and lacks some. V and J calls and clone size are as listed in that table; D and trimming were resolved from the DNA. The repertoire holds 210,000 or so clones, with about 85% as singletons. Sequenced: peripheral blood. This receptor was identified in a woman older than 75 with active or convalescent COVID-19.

In DNA, the CDR3 is TGTGCCAGCACAAAACAGGGTGCGGAGACCCAGTACTTC. It translates to CASTKQGAETQYF. The rearrangement links TRBV12-3 or TRBV12-4 to TRBJ2-5, with D possibly matching TRBD1 (6 bases). The CDR3 loop spans 13 amino acids. V gave up 7 bases and J gave up 5 bases, with 14 bases separating them.